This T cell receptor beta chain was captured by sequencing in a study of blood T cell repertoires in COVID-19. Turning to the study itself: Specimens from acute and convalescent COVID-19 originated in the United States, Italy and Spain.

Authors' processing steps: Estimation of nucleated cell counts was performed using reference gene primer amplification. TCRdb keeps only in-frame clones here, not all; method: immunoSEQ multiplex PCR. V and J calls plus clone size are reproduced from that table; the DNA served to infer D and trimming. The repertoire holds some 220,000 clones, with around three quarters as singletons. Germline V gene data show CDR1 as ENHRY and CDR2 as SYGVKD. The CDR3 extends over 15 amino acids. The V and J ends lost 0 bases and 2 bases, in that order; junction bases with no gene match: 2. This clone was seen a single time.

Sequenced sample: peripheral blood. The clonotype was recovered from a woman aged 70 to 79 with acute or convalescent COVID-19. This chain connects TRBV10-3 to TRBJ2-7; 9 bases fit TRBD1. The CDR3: CAISESNRGPYEQYF. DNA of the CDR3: TGTGCCATCAGTGAGTCGAACAGGGGGCCCTACGAGCAGTACTTC.